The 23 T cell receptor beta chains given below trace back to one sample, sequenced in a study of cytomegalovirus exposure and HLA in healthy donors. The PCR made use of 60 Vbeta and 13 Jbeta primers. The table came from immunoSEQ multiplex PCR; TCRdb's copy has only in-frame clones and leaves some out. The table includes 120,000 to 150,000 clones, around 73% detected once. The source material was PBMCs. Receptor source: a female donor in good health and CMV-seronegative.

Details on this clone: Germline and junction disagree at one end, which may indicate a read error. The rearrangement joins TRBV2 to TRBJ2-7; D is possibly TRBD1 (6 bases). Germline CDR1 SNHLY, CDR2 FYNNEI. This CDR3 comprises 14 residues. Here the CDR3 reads CASTQDSLNTRSHF. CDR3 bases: TGTGCCAGCACCCAGGACAGTCTGAATACTAGGTCGCACTTC.

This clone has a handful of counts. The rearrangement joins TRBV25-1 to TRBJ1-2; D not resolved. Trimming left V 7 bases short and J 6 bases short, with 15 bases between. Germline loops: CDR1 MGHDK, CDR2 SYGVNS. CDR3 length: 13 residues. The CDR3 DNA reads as TGTGCCAGCACTGGACTGTTGTATGATGGCTACACCTTC. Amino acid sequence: CASTGLLYDGYTF.

CDR3 protein: CASSDVSNQPQHF. The CDR3, as DNA: TGTGCCAGCAGTGACGTTAGCAATCAGCCCCAGCATTTT. V gene TRBV2 combines with J gene TRBJ1-5; no firm D call. Trimming removed 3 bases at V and 0 bases at J, with 3 bases between. The CDR3 contains 13 residues. Per the germline V gene, CDR1 is SNHLY and CDR2 is FYNNEI.

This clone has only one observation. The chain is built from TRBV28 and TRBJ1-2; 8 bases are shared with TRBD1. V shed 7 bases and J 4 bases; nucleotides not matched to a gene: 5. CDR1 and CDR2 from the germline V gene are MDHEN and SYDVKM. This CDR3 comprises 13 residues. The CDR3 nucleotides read TGTGCCAGCACCTCGACAGGGGCCTATGGCTACACCTTC. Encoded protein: CASTSTGAYGYTF.

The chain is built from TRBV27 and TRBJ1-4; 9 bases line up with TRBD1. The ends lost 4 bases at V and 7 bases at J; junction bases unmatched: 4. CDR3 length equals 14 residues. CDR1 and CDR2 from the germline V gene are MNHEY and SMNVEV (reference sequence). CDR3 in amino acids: CASSSQGAGEKLFF. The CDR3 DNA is TGTGCCAGCAGTTCACAGGGGGCCGGTGAAAAACTGTTTTTT.

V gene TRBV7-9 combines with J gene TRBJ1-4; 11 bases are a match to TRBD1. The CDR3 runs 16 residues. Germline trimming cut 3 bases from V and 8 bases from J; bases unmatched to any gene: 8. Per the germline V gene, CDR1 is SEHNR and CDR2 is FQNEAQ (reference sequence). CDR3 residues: CASSFAGQGAMEKLFF. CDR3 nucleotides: TGTGCCAGCAGCTTCGCCGGACAGGGGGCGATGGAAAAACTGTTTTTT.

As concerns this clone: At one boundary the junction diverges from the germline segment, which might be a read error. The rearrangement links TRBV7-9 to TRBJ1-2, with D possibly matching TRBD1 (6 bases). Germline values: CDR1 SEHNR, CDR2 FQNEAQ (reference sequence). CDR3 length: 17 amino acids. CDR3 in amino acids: CSSSLAGGGGPNYGYTF. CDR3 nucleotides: TGTTCCAGCAGCTTAGCGGGCGGGGGGGGGCCTAACTATGGCTACACCTTC.

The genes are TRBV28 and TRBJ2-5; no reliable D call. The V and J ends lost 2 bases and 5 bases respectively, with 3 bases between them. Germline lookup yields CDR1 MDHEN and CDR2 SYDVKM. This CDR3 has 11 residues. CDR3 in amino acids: CASSLRETQYF. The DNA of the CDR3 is TGTGCCAGCAGTTTACGGGAGACCCAGTACTTC.

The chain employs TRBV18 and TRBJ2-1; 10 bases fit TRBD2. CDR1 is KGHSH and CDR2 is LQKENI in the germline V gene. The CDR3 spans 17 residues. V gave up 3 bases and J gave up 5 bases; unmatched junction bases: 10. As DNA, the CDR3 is TGTGCCAGCTCACCCAAAAATGGCCTAGCGGGGGACAATGAGCAGTTCTTC. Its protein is CASSPKNGLAGDNEQFF.

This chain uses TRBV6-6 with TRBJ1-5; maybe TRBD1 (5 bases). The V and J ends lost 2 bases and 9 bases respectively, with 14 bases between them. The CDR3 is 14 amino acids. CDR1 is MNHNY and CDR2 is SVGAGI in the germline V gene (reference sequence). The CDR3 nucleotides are TGTGCCAGCAGTTACGTACCGGGGACTTGGCCCCAGCATTTT. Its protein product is CASSYVPGTWPQHF.

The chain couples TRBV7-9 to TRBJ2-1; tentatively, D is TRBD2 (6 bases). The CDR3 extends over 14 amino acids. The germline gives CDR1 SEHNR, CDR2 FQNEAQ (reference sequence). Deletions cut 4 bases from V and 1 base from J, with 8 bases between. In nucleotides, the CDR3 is TGTGCCAGCAGCTCGGGACTTTCCTACAATGAGCAGTTCTTC. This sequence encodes CASSSGLSYNEQFF.

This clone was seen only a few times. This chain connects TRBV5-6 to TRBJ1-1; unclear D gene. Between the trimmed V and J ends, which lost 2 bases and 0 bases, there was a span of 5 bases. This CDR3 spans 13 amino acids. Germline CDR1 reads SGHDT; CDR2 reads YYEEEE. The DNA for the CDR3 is TGTGCCAGCAGCTTTCAGGTGAACACTGAAGCTTTCTTT. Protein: CASSFQVNTEAFF.

The CDR3 here is CASSRHMNTEAFF. The DNA for the CDR3 is TGTGCCAGCAGCCGACACATGAACACTGAAGCTTTCTTT. The V and J genes are TRBV7-9 and TRBJ1-1; D not resolved. CDR1 SEHNR and CDR2 FQNEAQ come from the germline V gene (reference sequence). The CDR3 is 13 amino acids. The V end was cut by 5 bases, the J end by 0 bases, with 7 bases between.

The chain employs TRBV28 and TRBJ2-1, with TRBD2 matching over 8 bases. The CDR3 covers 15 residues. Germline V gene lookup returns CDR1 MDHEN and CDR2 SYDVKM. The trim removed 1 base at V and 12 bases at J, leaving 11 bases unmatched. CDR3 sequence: CASSLSRTSFGGQFF. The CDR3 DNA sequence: TGTGCCAGCAGTTTATCCCGGACTAGCTTTGGTGGGCAGTTCTTC.

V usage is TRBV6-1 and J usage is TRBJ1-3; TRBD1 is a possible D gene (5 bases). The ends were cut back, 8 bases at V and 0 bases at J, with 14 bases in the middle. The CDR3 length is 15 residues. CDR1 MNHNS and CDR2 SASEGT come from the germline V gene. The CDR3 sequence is CASGARDSSGNTIYF. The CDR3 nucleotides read TGTGCCAGCGGGGCCAGGGATAGCTCTGGAAACACCATATATTTT.

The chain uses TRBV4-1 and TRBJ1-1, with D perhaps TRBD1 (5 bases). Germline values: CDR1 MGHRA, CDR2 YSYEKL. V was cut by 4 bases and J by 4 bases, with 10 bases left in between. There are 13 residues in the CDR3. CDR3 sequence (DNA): TGCGCCAGCAGCCGCCCGGGGGGCACTGAAGCTTTCTTT. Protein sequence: CASSRPGGTEAFF.

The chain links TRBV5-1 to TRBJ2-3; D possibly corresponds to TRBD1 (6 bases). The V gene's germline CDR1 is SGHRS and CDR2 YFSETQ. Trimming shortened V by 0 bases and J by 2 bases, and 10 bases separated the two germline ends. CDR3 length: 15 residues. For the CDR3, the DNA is TGCGCCAGCAGCTTGGCAGGGGTTCCCACAGATACGCAGTATTTT. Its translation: CASSLAGVPTDTQYF.

This CDR3 is CASSLVRGSGYTF. The CDR3 nucleotides are TGTGCCAGCAGTTTGGTCAGGGGTTCTGGCTACACCTTC. The chain is built from TRBV6-5 and TRBJ1-2, with D maybe TRBD1 (6 bases). The CDR3 length is 13 residues. With 4 bases removed from V and 7 bases from J, the gap between germline ends came to 13 bases. Germline CDR1 is MNHEY and CDR2 is SVGAGI.

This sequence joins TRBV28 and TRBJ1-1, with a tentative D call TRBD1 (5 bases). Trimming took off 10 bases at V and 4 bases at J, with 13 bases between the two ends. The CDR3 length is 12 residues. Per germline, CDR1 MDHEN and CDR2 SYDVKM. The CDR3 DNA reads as TGTGCCACCACAACTCAGGGCACTGAAGCTTTCTTT. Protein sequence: CATTTQGTEAFF. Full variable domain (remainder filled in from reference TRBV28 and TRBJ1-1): DVKVTQSSRYLVKRTGEKVFLECVQDMDHENMFWYRQDPGLGLRLIYFSYDVKMKEKGDIPEGYSVSREKKERFSLILESASTNQTSMYLCATTTQGTEAFFGQGTRLTVV.

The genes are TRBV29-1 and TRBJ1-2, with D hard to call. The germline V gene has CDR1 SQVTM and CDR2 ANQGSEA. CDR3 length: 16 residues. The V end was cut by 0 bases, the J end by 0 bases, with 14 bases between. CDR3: CSVEERTASANYGYTF. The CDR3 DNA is TGCAGCGTTGAAGAACGAACAGCATCGGCTAACTATGGCTACACCTTC.

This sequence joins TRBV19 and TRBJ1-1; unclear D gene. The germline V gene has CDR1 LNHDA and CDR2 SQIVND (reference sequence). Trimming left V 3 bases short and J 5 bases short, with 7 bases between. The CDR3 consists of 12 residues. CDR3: CASSMSNTEAFF. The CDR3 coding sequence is TGTGCCAGTAGTATGTCCAATACTGAAGCTTTCTTT.

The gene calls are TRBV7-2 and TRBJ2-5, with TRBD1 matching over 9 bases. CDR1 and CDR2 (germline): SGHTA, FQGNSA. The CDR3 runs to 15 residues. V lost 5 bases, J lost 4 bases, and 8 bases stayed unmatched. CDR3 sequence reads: CASSSYRGLGETQYF. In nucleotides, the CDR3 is TGTGCCAGCAGCAGCTACAGGGGGCTAGGAGAGACCCAGTACTTC.

This chain's CDR3 is CASSKTGSGNYGYTF. DNA for the CDR3: TGTGCCAGTAGCAAGACAGGAAGCGGTAACTATGGCTACACCTTC. V usage is TRBV19 and J usage is TRBJ1-2; a weak D match, TRBD1 (6 bases). V was cut by 6 bases and J by 1 base, with 15 bases left in between. Per germline, CDR1 LNHDA and CDR2 SQIVND (reference sequence). This CDR3 spans 15 amino acids.